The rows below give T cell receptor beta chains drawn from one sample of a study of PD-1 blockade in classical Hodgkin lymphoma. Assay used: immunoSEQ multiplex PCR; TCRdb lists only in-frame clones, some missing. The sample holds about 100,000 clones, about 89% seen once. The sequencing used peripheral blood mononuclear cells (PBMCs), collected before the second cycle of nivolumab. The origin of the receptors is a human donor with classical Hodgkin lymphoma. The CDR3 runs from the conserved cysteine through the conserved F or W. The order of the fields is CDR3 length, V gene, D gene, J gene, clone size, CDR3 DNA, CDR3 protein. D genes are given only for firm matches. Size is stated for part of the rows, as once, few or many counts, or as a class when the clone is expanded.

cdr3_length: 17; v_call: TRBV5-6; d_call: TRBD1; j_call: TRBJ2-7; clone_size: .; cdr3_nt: TGTGCCAGCAGCTTGGAGAAATTGGACAGGGTCCACTACGAGCAGTACTTC; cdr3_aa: CASSLEKLDRVHYEQYF
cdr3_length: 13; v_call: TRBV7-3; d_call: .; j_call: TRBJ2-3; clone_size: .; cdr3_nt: TGTGCCAGCAGCTTAAGCAAAGGGGATACGCAGTATTTT; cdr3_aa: CASSLSKGDTQYF
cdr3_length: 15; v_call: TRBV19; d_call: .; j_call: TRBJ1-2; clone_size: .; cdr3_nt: TGTGCCAGTAGTATCCGAACTACAGGGTCCCGGAGCTACACCTTC; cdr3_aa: CASSIRTTGSRSYTF
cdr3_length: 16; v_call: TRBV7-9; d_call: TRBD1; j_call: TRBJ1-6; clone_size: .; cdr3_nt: TGTGCCAGCAGCCCGATGCCGGGACAGGGGTCAAAAACCCTCCACTTT; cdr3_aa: CASSPMPGQGSKTLHF
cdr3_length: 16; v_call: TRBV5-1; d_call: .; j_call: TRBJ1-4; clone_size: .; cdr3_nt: TGCGCCAGCAGCTTGGATGGCGCCTCGGGAGGAGAAAAACTGTTTTTT; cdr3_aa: CASSLDGASGGEKLFF
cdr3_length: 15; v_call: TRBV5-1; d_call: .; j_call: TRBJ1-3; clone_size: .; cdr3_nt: TGCGCCAGCAGCTTCGACAGCCACTCTGGAAACACCATATATTTT; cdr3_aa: CASSFDSHSGNTIYF
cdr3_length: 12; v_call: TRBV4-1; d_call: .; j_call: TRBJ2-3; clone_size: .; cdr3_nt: TGCGCCAGCAGCCAAGGGGGAGATACGCAGTATTTT; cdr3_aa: CASSQGGDTQYF
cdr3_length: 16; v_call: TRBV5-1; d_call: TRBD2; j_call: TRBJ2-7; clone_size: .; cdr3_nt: TGCGCCAGCAGCTTGAGCGGCAGCGGGGGGATCTACGAGCAGTACTTC; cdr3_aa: CASSLSGSGGIYEQYF
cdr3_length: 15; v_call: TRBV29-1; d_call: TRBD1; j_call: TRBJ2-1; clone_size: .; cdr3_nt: TGCAGCGTTCTCGTACGGCAGGGGGCTAACAATGAGCAGTTCTTC; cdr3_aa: CSVLVRQGANNEQFF
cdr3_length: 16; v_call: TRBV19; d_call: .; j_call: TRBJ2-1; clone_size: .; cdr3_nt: TGTGCCAGTAGTTCTTTCAAGGAGAGGTCCTACAATGAGCAGTTCTTC; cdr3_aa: CASSSFKERSYNEQFF
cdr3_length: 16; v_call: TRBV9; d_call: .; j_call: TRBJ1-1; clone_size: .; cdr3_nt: TGTGCCAGCAGCGTAGCTGGCAGGGAGGCGGTCACTGAAGCTTTCTTT; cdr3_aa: CASSVAGREAVTEAFF
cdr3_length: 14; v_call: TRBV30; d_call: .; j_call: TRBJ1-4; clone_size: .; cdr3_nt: TGTGCCTGGAATGGAGTTAGGAGTAATGAAAAACTGTTTTTT; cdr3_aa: CAWNGVRSNEKLFF
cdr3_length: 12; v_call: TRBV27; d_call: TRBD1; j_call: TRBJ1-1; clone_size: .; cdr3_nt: TGTGCCAGCAGAACAGGGGGCTCTGAAGCTTTCTTT; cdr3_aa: CASRTGGSEAFF
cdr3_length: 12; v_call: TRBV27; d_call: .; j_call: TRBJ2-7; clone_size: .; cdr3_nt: TGTGCCACGTCCCCCGGCTCCTACGAGCAGTACTTC; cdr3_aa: CATSPGSYEQYF
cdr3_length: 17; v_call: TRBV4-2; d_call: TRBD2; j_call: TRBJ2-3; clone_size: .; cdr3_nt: TGTGCCAGCAGCCCCACCCAGACTAGCGGGGTGACAGATACGCAGTATTTT; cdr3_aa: CASSPTQTSGVTDTQYF
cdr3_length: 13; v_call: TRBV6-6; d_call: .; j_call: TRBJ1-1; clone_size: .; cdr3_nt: TGTGCCAGCATCATGGGGGGGAACACTGAAGCTTTCTTT; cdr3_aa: CASIMGGNTEAFF
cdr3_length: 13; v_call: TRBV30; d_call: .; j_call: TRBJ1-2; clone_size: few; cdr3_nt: TGTGCCTGGAGTGCGGGGAGTATGAATGGCTACACCTTC; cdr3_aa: CAWSAGSMNGYTF
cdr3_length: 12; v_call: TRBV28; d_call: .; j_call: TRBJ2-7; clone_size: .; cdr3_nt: TGTGCCAGCGGGTGGGAGGACTACGAGCAGTACTTC; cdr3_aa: CASGWEDYEQYF
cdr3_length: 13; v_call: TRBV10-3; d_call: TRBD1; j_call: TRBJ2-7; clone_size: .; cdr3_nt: TGTGCCATCAGTGCCGGGACAGTAAGAGAGCAGTACTTC; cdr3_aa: CAISAGTVREQYF
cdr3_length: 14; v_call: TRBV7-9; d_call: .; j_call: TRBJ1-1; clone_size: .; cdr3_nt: TGTGCCAGCAGCCCCGGGAGGGAGTACACTGAAGCTTTCTTT; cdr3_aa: CASSPGREYTEAFF
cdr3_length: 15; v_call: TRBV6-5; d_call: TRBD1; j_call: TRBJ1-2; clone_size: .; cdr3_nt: TGTGCCAGCAGTTCCAGGACAGGGGGCTTCTATGGCTACACCTTC; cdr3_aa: CASSSRTGGFYGYTF
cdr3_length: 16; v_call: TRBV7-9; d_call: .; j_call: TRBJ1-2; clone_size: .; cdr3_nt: TGTGCCAGCAGCTCAGGGCGACAGGTTATTAACTATGGCTACACCTTC; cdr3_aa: CASSSGRQVINYGYTF
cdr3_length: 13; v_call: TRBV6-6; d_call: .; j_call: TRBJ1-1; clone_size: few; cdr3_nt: TGTGCCAGCACTCTACACGTAAACACTGAAGCTTTCTTT; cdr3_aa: CASTLHVNTEAFF
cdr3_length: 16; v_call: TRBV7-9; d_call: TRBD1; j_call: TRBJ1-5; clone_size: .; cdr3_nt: TGTGCCAGCAGCTATGGACAGGGAGGAGTGGATCAGCCCCAGCATTTT; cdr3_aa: CASSYGQGGVDQPQHF
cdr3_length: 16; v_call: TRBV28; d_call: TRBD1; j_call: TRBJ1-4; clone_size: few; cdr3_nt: TGTGCCAGCAGCCTTCCCGGGACAGGGGATAATGAAAAACTGTTTTTT; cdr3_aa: CASSLPGTGDNEKLFF
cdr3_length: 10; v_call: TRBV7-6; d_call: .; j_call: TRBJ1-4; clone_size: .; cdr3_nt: TGTGCCAGCAGCCCGACGGAGGTGTTTTTT; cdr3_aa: CASSPTEVFF
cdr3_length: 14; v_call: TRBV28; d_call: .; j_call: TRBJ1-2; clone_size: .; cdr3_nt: TGTGCCAGCAGTTTAATTGCGGGGGCGTATGGCTACACCTTC; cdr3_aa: CASSLIAGAYGYTF
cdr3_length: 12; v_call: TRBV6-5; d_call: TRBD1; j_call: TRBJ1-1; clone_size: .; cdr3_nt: TGTGCCAGCATTTTTGGGACAGGGGAAGCTTTCTTT; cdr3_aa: CASIFGTGEAFF
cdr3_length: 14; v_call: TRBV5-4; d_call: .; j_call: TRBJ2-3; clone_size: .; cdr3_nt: TGTGCCAGCAGCTTGGCCAGTAGGTCTGGACCCTTATATTTT; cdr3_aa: CASSLASRSGPLYF
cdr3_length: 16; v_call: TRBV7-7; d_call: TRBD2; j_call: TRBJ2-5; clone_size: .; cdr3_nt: TGTGCCAGCAGCTTGGGACTAGCGGGGGGGAGTGAGACCCAGTACTTC; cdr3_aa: CASSLGLAGGSETQYF
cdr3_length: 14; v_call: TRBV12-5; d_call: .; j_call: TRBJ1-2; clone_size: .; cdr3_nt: TGTGCTAGTGGTTGGGCCCCGACAGTCTATGGCTACACCTTC; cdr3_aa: CASGWAPTVYGYTF
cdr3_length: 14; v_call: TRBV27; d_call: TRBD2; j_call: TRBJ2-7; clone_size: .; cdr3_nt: TGTGCCAGCAGTTTGTGGGCGGGGGGCCAGGAGCAGTACTTC; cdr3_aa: CASSLWAGGQEQYF
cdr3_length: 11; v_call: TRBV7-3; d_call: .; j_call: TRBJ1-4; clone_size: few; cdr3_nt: TGTGCCAGCAGCTTAACTGAAAAACTGTTTTTT; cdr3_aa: CASSLTEKLFF
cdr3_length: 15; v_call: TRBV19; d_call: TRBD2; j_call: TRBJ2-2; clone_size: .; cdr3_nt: TGTGCCAGTAGTGTCAGCGGGGGAGGTACCGGGGAGCTGTTTTTT; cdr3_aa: CASSVSGGGTGELFF
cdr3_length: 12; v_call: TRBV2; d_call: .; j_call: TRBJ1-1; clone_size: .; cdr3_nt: TGTGCCGAGCTGGGGGGAGCGGTTGAAGCTTTCTTT; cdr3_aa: CAELGGAVEAFF
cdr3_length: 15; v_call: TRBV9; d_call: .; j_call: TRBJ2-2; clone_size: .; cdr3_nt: TGTGCCAGCAGCGTAGAGGGGGAGGGCCTCCGGGAGCTGTTTTTT; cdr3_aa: CASSVEGEGLRELFF